The sequence of this TCR beta chain was determined in a study of cytomegalovirus exposure and HLA in healthy donors. This clone occurred a few times. The CDR3 loop spans 15 amino acids. Germline lookup yields CDR1 SGDLS and CDR2 YYNGEE. The germline V and J ends were trimmed by 0 bases and 2 bases, with 11 bases remaining between them. The PCR had 60 Vbeta and 13 Jbeta primers. Sequencing used immunoSEQ multiplex PCR; TCRdb keeps in-frame clones, though not all of them. The sample yields around 130,000 clones, 60% to 80% seen once. The sample consisted of PBMCs. The rearrangement joins TRBV9 to TRBJ1-1; D uncertain. This TCR derives from a woman in her twenties or thirties in good health and CMV-seronegative. Here the CDR3 DNA reads TGTGCCAGCAGCGTAGAGGTCGGGGAAAACACTGAAGCTTTCTTT. Protein: CASSVEVGENTEAFF.